The 5 T cell receptor beta chains presented below share a single source sample, sequenced in a study of blood T cell repertoires in COVID-19. Generated by immunoSEQ multiplex PCR, the TCRdb table keeps only in-frame clones and is missing some. The sample records approximately 180,000 clones, 70% to 90% being singletons. Material for sequencing was peripheral blood. These receptors all come from a man aged 60 to 75 with acute or convalescent COVID-19.

The chain employs TRBV7-3 and TRBJ2-3; D remains ambiguous. This CDR3 has 15 amino acids. The germline gives CDR1 SGHTA, CDR2 FQGTGA. V dropped 0 bases and J dropped 4 bases, with 11 bases sitting between them. The CDR3 nucleotides read TGTGCCAGCAGCTTAACGGTGGCGAGGTCAGATACGCAGTATTTT. Translated: CASSLTVARSDTQYF.

This chain joins TRBV4-2 and TRBJ2-2; tentatively, D is TRBD2 (6 bases). The CDR3 extends over 15 amino acids. Germline V gives CDR1 LGHNA, CDR2 YNFKEQ. The V gene lost 1 base and the J gene lost 0 bases, with 6 bases spanning the gap. DNA of the CDR3: TGTGCCAGCAGCCAAGGACTAGCGAACACCGGGGAGCTGTTTTTT. Translated, it gives CASSQGLANTGELFF.

V is TRBV2 and J is TRBJ2-2; D not certain. V lost 5 bases and J 6 bases, leaving 13 bases between the germline ends. The CDR3 consists of 14 residues. Per germline, CDR1 SNHLY and CDR2 FYNNEI. The CDR3 protein is CASSPTAYAGELFF. CDR3 DNA sequence: TGTGCCAGCAGTCCCACAGCCTATGCCGGGGAGCTGTTTTTT. Drawing the rest from reference TRBV2 and TRBJ2-2, the complete variable domain is EPEVTQTPSHQVTQMGQEVILRCVPISNHLYFYWYRQILGQKVEFLVSFYNNEISEKSEIFDDQFSVERPDGSNFTLKIRSTKLEDSAMYFCASSPTAYAGELFFGEGSRLTVL.

As to this clone: Other DNA sequences within the sample encode an identical CDR3. V gene TRBV5-1 combines with J gene TRBJ2-5, with TRBD1 matching over 10 bases. Germline CDR1 is SGHRS and CDR2 is YFSETQ. CDR3 length: 14 residues. After removal of 4 bases from V and 3 bases from J, the junction contained 3 bases not matched to a gene. DNA for the CDR3: TGCGCCAGCAGCCGAGGGACAGGGGAAGAGACCCAGTACTTC. It translates to CASSRGTGEETQYF.

The chain uses TRBV19 and TRBJ2-2; TRBD2 aligns across 11 bases. The V segment lost 0 bases and the J segment 3 bases; nucleotides outside the gene matches: 15. Per the germline V gene, CDR1 is LNHDA and CDR2 is SQIVND (reference sequence). CDR3 length equals 21 residues. CDR3 sequence: CASSIDLTLSPLAGDTGELFF. CDR3 nucleotides: TGTGCCAGTAGTATAGATCTTACCCTTTCCCCACTAGCGGGGGACACCGGGGAGCTGTTTTTT.